The present T cell receptor (beta chain) was sequenced within a study of CD8+CD57+ T cells in acquired aplastic anemia. As for the study in general: Recorded DNA amounts for sorted CD4+ and CD8+ cells had an average of roughly 3.4 ug.

This clonotype has at least ten counts. Its antigen is currently unknown. Study findings and constraints: Common to patients and controls were around 30 CD8+ CDR3 sequences. Patient and control CD8+ Simpson's diversity was not significantly different.

V shed 3 bases, J shed 0 bases, and the junction held 11 bases outside the gene matches. This CDR3 is built from 17 residues. CDR1 and CDR2 (germline): DFQATT, SNEGSKA (reference sequence). Genomic DNA served as template for TCR beta VDJ and CDR3 profiling. A single record per CDR3 protein comes from TCRdb applying MiXCR to the reads. Here the sample spans about 210,000 distinct CDR3 sequences, approximately 60% being singletons. This TCR was sampled from a human donor in good health. The V gene is TRBV20-1, the J gene TRBJ2-5; the match to TRBD2 covers 9 bases. Specimen: sorted CD4+, CD8+, or CD8+CD57+ T cells (not recorded which) from PBMCs. In DNA form, the CDR3 reads TGCAGTGCTAGGCCGGCGGCTAGCGGGACGGACCAAGAGACCCAGTACTTC. Translated, it gives CSARPAASGTDQETQYF.